This T cell receptor (beta chain) was captured in a study of shared clonotypes between healthy human individuals. Background on the study: Three plates each covered CD4 naive and memory; CD8 naive two, CD8 memory one.

Per the germline V gene, CDR1 is MNHGY and CDR2 is SAAAGT. With V trimmed by 2 bases and J by 15 bases, 9 bases remained unmatched. This CDR3 region has 13 residues. Negatively enriched CD4+ T cells were divided by CD45RA into naive and memory. The run depth of the assay was deep. Generated by immunoSEQ multiplex PCR, the TCRdb table keeps only in-frame clones and is missing some. Of about 1.1 million clones listed, 75% to 80% are singletons. This receptor was taken from a man younger than 35 in good health. Some clones in this sample may be carry-over from other donors' samples. The chain employs TRBV6-8 and TRBJ2-1; 8 bases line up with TRBD2. Sequencing was carried out using memory CD4+ T cells from PBMCs. Subset of the sample: CD45RA-negative fraction. The CDR3 loop reads CASSYRVGRARFF. The DNA of the CDR3 is TGTGCCAGCAGTTACCGTGTCGGGAGGGCCAGGTTCTTC.